This TCR beta chain was recorded in a study of CD8 T cells in Susac syndrome. Sequencing of TCR beta was carried out in blood CD8+ and CD4+ T cells. With random hexamers, roughly 0.45 to 1 ug RNA was reverse transcribed. Amplification of the TCR beta CDR3 was carried out by immunoSEQ multiplex PCR, which spanned a total of 54 Vbeta and 13 Jbeta segments. One entry per CDR3 protein results from TCRdb running MiXCR on the immunoSEQ multiplex PCR reads. The table records about 440,000 distinct CDR3 sequences, approximately 85% of them present only once. The germline V and J ends were trimmed by 4 bases and 10 bases, with 7 bases remaining between them. The length of the CDR3 is 11 residues. Germline V gene sequence: CDR1 MNHEY, CDR2 SVGAGI.

Sequencing used CD8+ T cells from PBMCs. The gene calls are TRBV6-5 and TRBJ1-4; D is undetermined. This sequence originates from a human donor with multiple sclerosis. CDR3 in DNA: TGTGCCAGCAGTTCTGAAGGAAAACTGTTTTTT. Translating it yields CASSSEGKLFF.